The 11 T cell receptor beta chains given below trace back to one sample, sequenced in a study of T-cell reconstitution after alpha-beta-depleted transplantation in children. Using unique molecular identifiers, the investigators prepared the TCRbeta library. One entry per CDR3 protein, called by TCRdb with MiXCR from the PCR reads. This sample has approximately 430,000 distinct CDR3 sequences; about a sixth occur once, and the top ten carry 25% to 30%. Here the sequenced sample was PBMCs, mostly from graft donor cells, taken 360 days after TCRalphabeta/CD19-depleted stem cell transplant. These receptors were obtained from a boy under three years old who had a stem cell transplant for Wiskott-Aldrich syndrome, so the T cells may come from the graft donor.

V and J are TRBV30 and TRBJ1-1; D unclear. The V end lost 6 bases, the J end lost 0 bases, and 8 bases lay between the germline ends. This CDR3 region has 12 residues. CDR1 GTSNPN and CDR2 SVGIG come from the germline V gene (reference sequence). CDR3 amino acids: CACLGLNTEAFF. The CDR3 nucleotides are TGTGCCTGCTTAGGATTGAACACTGAAGCTTTCTTT.

This sequence joins TRBV29-1 and TRBJ2-7; TRBD2 aligns across 10 bases. Germline V gives CDR1 SQVTM, CDR2 ANQGSEA. The CDR3 is 12 amino acids. Trimming cost V 4 bases and J 7 bases; bases outside gene matches: 4. Here the CDR3 DNA reads TGCAGCGTTGCTCGGACTAGCGGTGAGCAGTACTTC. Protein sequence: CSVARTSGEQYF.

In its sample, this clonotype was seen many times. The V and J genes are TRBV20-1 and TRBJ2-1; TRBD2 aligns across 8 bases. The CDR3 loop spans 14 amino acids. Germline V CDR1 and CDR2: DFQATT, SNEGSKA (reference sequence). V was clipped by 5 bases and J by 2 bases; unmatched bases: 5. The CDR3 here is CSAVAGRAYNEQFF. CDR3 in DNA: TGCAGTGCTGTAGCGGGGAGGGCCTACAATGAGCAGTTCTTC.

This clonotype was seen a few times. The chain uses TRBV29-1 and TRBJ1-6, with a weak D call TRBD1 (5 bases). Germline CDR1 is SQVTM and CDR2 is ANQGSEA. CDR3 length: 14 residues. Trimming cost V 3 bases and J 5 bases, with 11 bases left between them. For the CDR3, the DNA is TGCAGCGTTGACGTGGGGGAAAATAATTCACCCCTCCACTTT. This gives the protein CSVDVGENNSPLHF.

This clonotype appeared a few times. V usage is TRBV20-1 and J usage is TRBJ2-5; unclear D gene. Germline V gene data show CDR1 as DFQATT and CDR2 as SNEGSKA (reference sequence). The CDR3 consists of 13 residues. The ends were cut back, 1 base at V and 2 bases at J, with 8 bases in the middle. DNA for the CDR3: TGCAGTGCTAGAGTTACGGGTCAAGAGACCCAGTACTTC. Translation gives CSARVTGQETQYF.

The J gene is TRBJ2-2, the V gene TRBV21-1; TRBD1 is the table's D call, not checked against the DNA. TRBV21-1 is a pseudogene. The CDR3 contains 16 residues. The CDR3 protein is CASTEGGGARAGELFF. CDR3 nucleotide sequence: TGTGCCAGCACCGAAGGTGGGGGGGCGCGCGCCGGGGAGCTGTTTTTT.

This clonotype has more than one count but fewer than ten. The V gene is TRBV3-1, the J gene TRBJ2-2; a possible D gene is TRBD2 (5 bases). This CDR3 is built from 15 residues. With 6 bases removed from V and 6 bases from J, the gap between germline ends came to 17 bases. From germline, CDR1 is LGHDT and CDR2 YNNKEL (reference sequence). The CDR3 sequence is CASRWLAVSPGELFF. The CDR3 nucleotides are TGTGCCAGCAGGTGGCTAGCTGTGAGTCCCGGGGAGCTGTTTTTT.

V is TRBV20-1 and J is TRBJ2-5; D is perhaps TRBD1 (5 bases). V was cut by 3 bases and J by 2 bases, with 13 bases left in between. Germline V CDR1 and CDR2: DFQATT, SNEGSKA (reference sequence). The CDR3 totals 14 residues. The CDR3 DNA is TGCAGTGCTAGCCCCATAAGGGGTCAAGAGACCCAGTACTTC. Its translation is CSASPIRGQETQYF.

V is TRBV20-1 and J is TRBJ2-7; 9 bases fit TRBD1. The V segment lost 0 bases and the J segment 4 bases; nucleotides outside the gene matches: 7. Germline values: CDR1 DFQATT, CDR2 SNEGSKA (reference sequence). The CDR3 totals 15 residues. The CDR3 DNA follows: TGCAGTGCTAGAGATCCTGGACAGGGGCCTTACGAGCAGTACTTC. This gives the protein CSARDPGQGPYEQYF.

This clonotype was recorded a few times. This chain joins TRBV11-2 and TRBJ2-1; TRBD2 agrees at 9 bases. J gave up 3 bases and V 4 bases, and 19 bases lay outside the gene matches. The CDR3 runs 20 residues. CDR1 and CDR2 from the germline V gene are SGHAT and FQNNGV. The CDR3: CASSSVGGKVERGVYNEQFF. CDR3 in DNA: TGTGCCAGCAGCTCAGTAGGAGGGAAAGTGGAGCGGGGGGTCTACAATGAGCAGTTCTTC.

The chain combines TRBV4-1 with TRBJ2-1, with no clear D. Germline V CDR1 and CDR2: MGHRA, YSYEKL. V lost 1 base, J lost 2 bases, and 9 bases lay in between. This CDR3 spans 15 amino acids. In DNA, the CDR3 is TGCGCCAGCAGCCAAGCTTGGGCCACCTACAATGAGCAGTTCTTC. It translates to CASSQAWATYNEQFF.